This TCR beta chain comes out of a study of T cell responses to AZD1222 COVID-19 vaccine. Study-level findings and limits: Donor demographics were predominantly white British with a female majority; clonal diversity may be underestimated.

Measured with immunoSEQ multiplex PCR; TCRdb has only the in-frame clones, and not every one. Of approximately 160,000 clones in the sample, approximately 90% were seen once. A word on this clone: Antigen unknown.

The length of the CDR3 is 14 residues. The germline V and J ends were trimmed by 4 bases and 3 bases, with 12 bases remaining between them. CDR1 is SGHAT and CDR2 is FQNNGV in the germline V gene. The TCR comes from an adult in good health. Here the sequenced sample was peripheral blood, taken on day 0 of AZD1222 vaccination. The chain has TRBV11-2 and TRBJ1-2; no firm D call. The CDR3 loop is CASSYPGSYYGYTF. The CDR3 coding sequence is TGTGCCAGCAGCTATCCGGGCAGTTACTATGGCTACACCTTC.